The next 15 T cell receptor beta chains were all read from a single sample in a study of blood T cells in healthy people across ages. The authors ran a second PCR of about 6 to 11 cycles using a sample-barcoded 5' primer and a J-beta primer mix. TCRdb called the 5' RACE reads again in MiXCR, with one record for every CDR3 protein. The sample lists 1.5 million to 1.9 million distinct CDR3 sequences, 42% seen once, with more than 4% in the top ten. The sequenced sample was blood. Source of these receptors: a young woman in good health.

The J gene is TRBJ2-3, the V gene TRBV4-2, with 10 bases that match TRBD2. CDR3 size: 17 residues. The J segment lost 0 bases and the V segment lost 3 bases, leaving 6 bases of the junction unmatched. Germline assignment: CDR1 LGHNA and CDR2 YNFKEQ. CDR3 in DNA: TGTGCCAGCAGCCAGGACTCTAGCGGGAGTAGCACAGATACGCAGTATTTT. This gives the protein CASSQDSSGSSTDTQYF.

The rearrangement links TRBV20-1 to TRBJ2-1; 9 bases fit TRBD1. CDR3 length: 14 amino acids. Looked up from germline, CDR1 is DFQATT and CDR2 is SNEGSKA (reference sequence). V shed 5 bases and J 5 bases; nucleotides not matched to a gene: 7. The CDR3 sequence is CSARSDRGHNEQFF. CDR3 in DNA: TGCAGTGCTCGATCGGACAGGGGCCACAATGAGCAGTTCTTC.

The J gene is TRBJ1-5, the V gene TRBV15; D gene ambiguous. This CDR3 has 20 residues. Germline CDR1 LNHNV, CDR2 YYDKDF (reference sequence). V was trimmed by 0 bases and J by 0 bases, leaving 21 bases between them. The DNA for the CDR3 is TGTGCCACCAGCAGAGATCCCCCGGACCGTGAGATCAATAGCAATCAGCCCCAGCATTTT. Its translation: CATSRDPPDREINSNQPQHF.

CDR3 DNA: TGCAGCGTTAGGGACAGGGTGGACAATGAGCAGTTCTTC. Protein product: CSVRDRVDNEQFF. The chain uses TRBV29-1 and TRBJ2-1; 9 bases match TRBD1. Germline CDR1 is SQVTM and CDR2 is ANQGSEA. Unmatched junction bases numbered 4, after V lost 5 bases and J lost 5 bases. The CDR3 has 13 residues.

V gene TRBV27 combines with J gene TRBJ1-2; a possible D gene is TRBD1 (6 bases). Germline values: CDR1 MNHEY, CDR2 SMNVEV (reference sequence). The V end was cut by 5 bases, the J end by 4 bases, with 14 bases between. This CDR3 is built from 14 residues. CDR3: CASSVDRLGYGYTF. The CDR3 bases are TGTGCCAGCAGTGTAGACAGGCTTGGCTATGGCTACACCTTC.

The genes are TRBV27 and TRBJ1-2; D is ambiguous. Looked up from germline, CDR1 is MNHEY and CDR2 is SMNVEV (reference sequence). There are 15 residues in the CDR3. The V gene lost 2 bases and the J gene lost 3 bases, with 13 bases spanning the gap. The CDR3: CASSLGAGEYYGYTF. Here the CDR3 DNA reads TGTGCCAGCAGTTTAGGAGCAGGAGAGTACTATGGCTACACCTTC.

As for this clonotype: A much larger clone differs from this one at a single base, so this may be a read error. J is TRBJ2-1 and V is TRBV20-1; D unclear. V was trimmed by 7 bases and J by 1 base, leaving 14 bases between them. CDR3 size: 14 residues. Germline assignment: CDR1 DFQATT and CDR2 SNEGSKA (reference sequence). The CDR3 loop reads CSVEAWKSYNEQFF. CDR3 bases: TGCAGTGTAGAGGCCTGGAAATCCTACAATGAGCAGTTCTTC.

In nucleotides, the CDR3 is TGTGCCAGCAGTTCCCTCGGGACAGGGGGTTCGGAGACCCAGTTCTTC. The encoded protein is CASSSLGTGGSETQFF. V and J are TRBV6-5 and TRBJ2-1, with 11 bases matching TRBD1. CDR3 length equals 16 residues. Germline values: CDR1 MNHEY, CDR2 SVGAGI. V shed 4 bases and J 13 bases; nucleotides not matched to a gene: 15.

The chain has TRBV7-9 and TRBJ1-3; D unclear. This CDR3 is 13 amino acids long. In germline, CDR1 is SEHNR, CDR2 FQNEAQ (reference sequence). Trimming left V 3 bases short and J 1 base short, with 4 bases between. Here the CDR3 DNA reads TGTGCCAGCAGCTTTTATTCTGGAAACACCATATATTTT. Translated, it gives CASSFYSGNTIYF.

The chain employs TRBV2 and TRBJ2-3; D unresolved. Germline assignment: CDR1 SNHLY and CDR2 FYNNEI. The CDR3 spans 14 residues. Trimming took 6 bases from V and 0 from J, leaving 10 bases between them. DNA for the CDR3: TGTGCCAGCAGATTGAGAGTGAGCACAGATACGCAGTATTTT. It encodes CASRLRVSTDTQYF.

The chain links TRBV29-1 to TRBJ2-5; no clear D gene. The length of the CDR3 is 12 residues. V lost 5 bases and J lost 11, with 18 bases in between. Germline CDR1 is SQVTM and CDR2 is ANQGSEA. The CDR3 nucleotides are TGCAGCGTTTCTCCCGGCTACAATGAGCAGTACTTC. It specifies CSVSPGYNEQYF. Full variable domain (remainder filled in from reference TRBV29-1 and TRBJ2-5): SAVISQKPSRDICQRGTSLTIQCQVDSQVTMMFWYRQQPGQSLTLIATANQGSEATYESGFVIDKFPISRPNLTFSTLTVSNMSPEDSSIYLCSVSPGYNEQYFGPGTRLLVL.

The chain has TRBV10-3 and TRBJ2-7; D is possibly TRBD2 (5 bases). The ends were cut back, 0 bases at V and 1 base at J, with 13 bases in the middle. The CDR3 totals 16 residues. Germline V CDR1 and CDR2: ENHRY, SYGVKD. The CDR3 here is CAISESHGLSSYEQYF. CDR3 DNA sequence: TGTGCCATCAGTGAGTCGCATGGACTTTCTTCCTACGAGCAGTACTTC.

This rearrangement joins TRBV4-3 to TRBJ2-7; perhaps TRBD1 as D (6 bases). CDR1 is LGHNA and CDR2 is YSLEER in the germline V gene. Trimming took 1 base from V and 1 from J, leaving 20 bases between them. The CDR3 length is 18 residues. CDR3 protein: CASSQGTGYWGLSYEQYF. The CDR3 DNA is TGCGCCAGCAGCCAAGGGACCGGATATTGGGGGCTATCCTACGAGCAGTACTTC.

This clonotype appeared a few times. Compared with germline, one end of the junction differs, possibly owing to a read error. CDR3 nucleotide sequence: TGCGCCAGCAGCTTCCGGACGGGTACTGATTCACCCCCCCACTTT. This sequence encodes CASSFRTGTDSPPHF. The chain is built from TRBV5-1 and TRBJ1-6; D not certain. The CDR3 is made up of 15 amino acids. Germline CDR1 reads SGHRS; CDR2 reads YFSETQ.

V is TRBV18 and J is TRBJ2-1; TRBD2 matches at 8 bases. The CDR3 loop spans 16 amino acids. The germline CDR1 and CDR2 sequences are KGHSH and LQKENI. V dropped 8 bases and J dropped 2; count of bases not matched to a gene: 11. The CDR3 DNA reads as TGTGCCAGCCCACGAAATTTAGCGGGGACCTACAATGAGCAGTTCTTC. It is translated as CASPRNLAGTYNEQFF. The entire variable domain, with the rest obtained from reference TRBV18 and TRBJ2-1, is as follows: NAGVMQNPRHLVRRRGQEARLRCSPMKGHSHVYWYRQLPEEGLKFMVYLQKENIIDESGMPKERFSAEFPKEGPSILRIQQVVRGDSAAYFCASPRNLAGTYNEQFFGPGTRLTVL.